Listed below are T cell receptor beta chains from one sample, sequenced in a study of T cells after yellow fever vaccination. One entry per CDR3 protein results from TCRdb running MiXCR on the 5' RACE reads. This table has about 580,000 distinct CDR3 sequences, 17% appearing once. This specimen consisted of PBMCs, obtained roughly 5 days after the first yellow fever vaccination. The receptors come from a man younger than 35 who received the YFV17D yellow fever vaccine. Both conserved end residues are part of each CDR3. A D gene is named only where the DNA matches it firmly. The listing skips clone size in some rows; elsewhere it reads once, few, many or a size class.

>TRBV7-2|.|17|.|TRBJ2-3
CASSSFFGGRGTDTQYF
TGTGCCAGCAGCTCATTCTTCGGGGGCCGGGGCACAGATACGCAGTATTTT
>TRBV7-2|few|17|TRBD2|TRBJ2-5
CASSSLAGGLYQETQYF
TGTGCCAGCAGCTCATTAGCGGGGGGGCTGTACCAAGAGACCCAGTACTTC
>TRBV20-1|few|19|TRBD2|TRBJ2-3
CSAFDPGTSGVGWTDTQYF
TGCAGTGCTTTCGACCCCGGGACTAGCGGGGTTGGATGGACAGATACGCAGTATTTT
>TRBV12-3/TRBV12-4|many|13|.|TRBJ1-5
CASSFVGNQPQHF
TGTGCCAGCAGTTTTGTAGGCAATCAGCCCCAGCATTTT
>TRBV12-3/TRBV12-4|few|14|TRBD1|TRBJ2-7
CASKRKGQAYEQYF
TGTGCCAGCAAAAGAAAAGGACAGGCCTACGAGCAGTACTTC
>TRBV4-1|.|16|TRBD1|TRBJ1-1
CASSQTGQVANTEAFF
TGCGCCAGCAGCCAAACTGGACAGGTGGCAAACACTGAAGCTTTCTTT
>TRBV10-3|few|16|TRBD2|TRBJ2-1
CAISVYGGGAINEQFF
TGTGCCATCAGTGTATATGGCGGGGGGGCCATCAATGAGCAGTTCTTC
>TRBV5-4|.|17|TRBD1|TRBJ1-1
CASSPGRPDRMNTEAFF
TGTGCCAGCAGCCCAGGGCGACCGGACAGGATGAACACTGAAGCTTTCTTT
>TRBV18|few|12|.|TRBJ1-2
CASSRATDGYTF
TGTGCCAGCTCACGGGCGACGGATGGCTACACCTTC
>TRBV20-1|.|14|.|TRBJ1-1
CSARRREGNTEAFF
TGCAGTGCTAGACGCAGGGAGGGGAACACTGAAGCTTTCTTT
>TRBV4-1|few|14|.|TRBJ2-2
CASSRLGDTGELFF
TGCGCCAGCAGCCGATTAGGAGACACCGGGGAGCTGTTTTTT
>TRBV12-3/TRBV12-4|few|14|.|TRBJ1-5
CASHAGYSNQPQHF
TGTGCCAGCCATGCGGGTTATAGCAATCAGCCCCAGCATTTT
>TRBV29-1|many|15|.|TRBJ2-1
CSVEDPRYSYNEQFF
TGCAGCGTTGAAGATCCGCGGTACTCCTACAATGAGCAGTTCTTC
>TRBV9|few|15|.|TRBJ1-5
CASSDTGDSNQPQHF
TGTGCCAGCAGCGACACAGGAGATAGCAATCAGCCCCAGCATTTT
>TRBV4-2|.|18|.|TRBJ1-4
CASSQDGWTVATNEKLFF
TGTGCCAGCAGCCAAGACGGGTGGACCGTTGCAACTAATGAAAAACTGTTTTTT